The rows below give T cell receptor beta chains drawn from one sample of a study of cytomegalovirus exposure and HLA in healthy donors. Sequenced by immunoSEQ multiplex PCR; TCRdb stores in-frame clones only, minus some. The sample includes about 37,000 clones, 82% of them seen just once. Sample: PBMCs. These receptors originate from a woman in her late teens or twenties in good health and CMV-seropositive. The CDR3 runs from the conserved cysteine through the conserved F or W.

V gene: TRBV7-2
J gene: TRBJ1-2
CDR3 protein: CASSWVAGDIYGYTF

V gene: TRBV6-1
J gene: TRBJ2-5
CDR3 protein: CASSALTGYSQETQYF

V gene: TRBV6-1
J gene: TRBJ2-5
CDR3 protein: CACRPGYQETQYF

V gene: TRBV7-9
J gene: TRBJ2-1
CDR3 protein: CASSPPNLAGPTQVNEQFF

V gene: TRBV6-4
J gene: TRBJ2-1
CDR3 protein: CASSDDGASDEQFF

V gene: TRBV5-6
J gene: TRBJ2-5
CDR3 protein: CASSSSHRDREEETQYF

V gene: TRBV11-2
J gene: TRBJ2-5
CDR3 protein: CASSPTRLAGVLETQYF

V gene: TRBV5-1
J gene: TRBJ2-1
CDR3 protein: CASSLVAGGPGNNEQFF

V gene: TRBV6-4
J gene: TRBJ2-3
CDR3 protein: CASSGADTDTQYF

V gene: TRBV18
J gene: TRBJ2-7
CDR3 protein: CASSSQGNEQYF

V gene: TRBV6-1
J gene: TRBJ2-7
CDR3 protein: CASSEAQIQLTGEYF

V gene: TRBV19
J gene: TRBJ1-1
CDR3 protein: CASQDSSWGAFF